This TCR beta chain originates from a study of T-cell memory formation after mild COVID-19 (dated by TCRdb to about 2021). Looking at the study overall: Most TCR sequence clusters were specific to one of the two donors. T-cell clones expanding and contracting after mild COVID-19 in a couple of donors were tracked by longitudinal TCRalpha and TCRbeta repertoire sequencing. Two young, previously healthy adult volunteers made up the cohort, one male and one female.

TCRdb records Illumina NovaSeq 6000 as the sequencer. TCRalpha and TCRbeta cDNA libraries were constructed by 5'RACE with constant-segment primers, with sample barcodes and unique molecular identifiers being introduced. Trizol reagent was used to extract RNA from every sample. Libraries were amplified in two PCR steps, with a second sample barcode and Illumina TruSeq adapters added in the second step. Sequencing of the libraries was done on an Illumina NovaSeq, producing 2 x 150 bp paired-end reads. The paper's processing steps were these. The reads were demultiplexed and collapsed into UMI-guided consensus sequences using migec v1.2.7. Using mixcr v2.1.11, UMI consensuses were aligned to TRA and TRB V and J templates and then assembled into clonotypes. Clonotypes were classified as expanded or contracted when called significant by both edgeR and NoisET, with noise models trained on biological replicates. For edgeR calls, a false discovery rate-adjusted p below 0.01 and a log2 fold-change threshold of 1 were applied. As an exploratory analysis of dynamics, PCA with hierarchical clustering was applied to max-normalized trajectories of the 1000 most abundant clonotypes. Separately sequenced CD4+ and CD8+ repertoires were used to assign the CD4 or CD8 phenotype of responding clones. TCRdb applied fastp at Q25 and MiXCR to the public reads, then kept only in-frame beta chains. Rows are unified per CDR3 protein, each entry keeping the most common DNA and genes. What appears here as the V and J calls and clone size reflects TCRdb's work, not the paper's. The sample table shows roughly 250,000 distinct CDR3 sequences, and 16% are seen once. Around 3.4% of the sample comes from the top ten.

CDR1 and CDR2 are drawn from the germline V gene: SGHTA, FQGNSA. Reading from cysteine to phenylalanine, the CDR3 counts 16 amino acids. Just CDR3 DNA is preserved here, 48 bases in frame from base 1. V is clipped by 5 bases and J by 8 bases, and the sequence between their germline boundaries is 24 bases long. What the study reported, not specific to this receptor: Some responding clones were detected in pre-infection memory, which suggested that pre-existing cross-reactive memory T cells had joined the SARS-CoV-2 response. SARS-CoV-2 specificity was not confirmed for the second-wave clones peaking on day 37. Clones that contracted from day 15 to 85 showed balanced CD4/CD8 phenotypes, whereas a second wave of clones that expanded from day 15 to 37 leaned towards CD4+. Contracting CD4+ clones were found mainly in CM and EM memory subsets, while CD8+ clones were enriched in EMRA. The study included only two mild cases, and larger cohorts that include severe cases with pre-infection samples were judged to be necessary.

This clonotype has only a few counts. Its antigen remains undetermined. Base qualities are not recorded, but no much larger clone differs from it by a single base. Ficoll-Paque density gradient centrifugation was used to isolate PBMCs. The sample was PBMCs or a T cell subset sorted from them (not recorded which). This TCR was recovered from a man aged 18 to 30 who had mild COVID-19 (a few samples of this study predate the infection). The sample titles of this study are shuffled in the database, so cell type and time point are left out; the donor was told from shared clones. The sequence links TRBV7-2 to TRBJ1-2, with the D segment identity uncertain. The CDR3 amino acid sequence is: CASSPAPGLLGRGYTF. The base sequence is TGTGCCAGCAGCCCGGCACCGGGTCTCCTCGGTCGGGGCTACACCTTC.